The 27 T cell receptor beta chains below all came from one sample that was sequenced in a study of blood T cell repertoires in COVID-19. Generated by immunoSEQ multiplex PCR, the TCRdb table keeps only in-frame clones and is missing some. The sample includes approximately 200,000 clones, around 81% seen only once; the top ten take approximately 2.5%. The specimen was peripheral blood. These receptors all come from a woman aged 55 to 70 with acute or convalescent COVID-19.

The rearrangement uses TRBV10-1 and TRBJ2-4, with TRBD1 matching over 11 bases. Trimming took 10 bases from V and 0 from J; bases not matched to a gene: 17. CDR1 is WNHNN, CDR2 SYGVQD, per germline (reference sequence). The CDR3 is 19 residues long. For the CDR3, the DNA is TGCGCCAAAAAAACCGGGACAGGGGGGATCGTGCTAGCCAAAAACATTCAGTACTTC. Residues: CAKKTGTGGIVLAKNIQYF.

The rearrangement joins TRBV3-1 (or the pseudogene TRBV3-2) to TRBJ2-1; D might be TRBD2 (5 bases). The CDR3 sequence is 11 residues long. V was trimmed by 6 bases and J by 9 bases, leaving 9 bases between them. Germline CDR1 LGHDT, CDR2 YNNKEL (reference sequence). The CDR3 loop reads CASSSEGEQFF. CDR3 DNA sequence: TGTGCCAGCAGTTCAGAGGGTGAGCAGTTCTTC.

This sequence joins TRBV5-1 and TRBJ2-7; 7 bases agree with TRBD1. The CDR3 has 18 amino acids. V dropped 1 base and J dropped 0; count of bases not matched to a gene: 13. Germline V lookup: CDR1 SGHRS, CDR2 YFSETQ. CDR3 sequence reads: CASSLMFRDSTLSYEQYF. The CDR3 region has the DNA TGCGCCAGCAGCTTGATGTTCCGGGACAGCACCCTCTCCTACGAGCAGTACTTC. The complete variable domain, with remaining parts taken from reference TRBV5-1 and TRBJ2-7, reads KAGVTQTPRYLIKTRGQQVTLSCSPISGHRSVSWYQQTPGQGLQFLFEYFSETQRNKGNFPGRFSGRQFSNSRSEMNVSTLELGDSALYLCASSLMFRDSTLSYEQYFGPGTRLTVT.

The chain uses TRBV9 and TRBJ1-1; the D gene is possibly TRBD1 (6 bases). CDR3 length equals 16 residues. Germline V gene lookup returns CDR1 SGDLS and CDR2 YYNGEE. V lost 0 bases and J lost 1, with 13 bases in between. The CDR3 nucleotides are TGTGCCAGCAGCGTAGACCTCGGGGGGGCGAACACTGAAGCTTTCTTT. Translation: CASSVDLGGANTEAFF. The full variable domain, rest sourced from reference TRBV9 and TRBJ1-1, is DSGVTQTPKHLITATGQRVTLRCSPRSGDLSVYWYQQSLDQGLQFLIQYYNGEERAKGNILERFSAQQFPDLHSELNLSSLELGDSALYFCASSVDLGGANTEAFFGQGTRLTVV.

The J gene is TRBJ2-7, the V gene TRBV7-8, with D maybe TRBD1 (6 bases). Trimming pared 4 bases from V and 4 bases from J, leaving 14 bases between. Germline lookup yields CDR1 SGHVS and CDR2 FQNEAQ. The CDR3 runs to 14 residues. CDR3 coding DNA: TGTGCCAGCAGCTACAGGGTAGAACCTTACGAGCAGTACTTC. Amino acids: CASSYRVEPYEQYF. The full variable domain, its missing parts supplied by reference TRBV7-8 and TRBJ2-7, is GAGVSQSPRYKVAKRGQDVALRCDPISGHVSLFWYQQALGQGPEFLTYFQNEAQLDKSGLPSDRFFAERPEGSVSTLKIQRTQQEDSAVYLCASSYRVEPYEQYFGPGTRLTVT.

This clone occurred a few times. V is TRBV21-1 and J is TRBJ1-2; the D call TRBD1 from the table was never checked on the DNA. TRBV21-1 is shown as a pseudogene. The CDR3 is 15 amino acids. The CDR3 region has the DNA TGTGCCAGCAGCAAAAACGGGGACAGGGTTTATGGCTACACCTTC. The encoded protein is CASSKNGDRVYGYTF.

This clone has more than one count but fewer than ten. CDR3 coding DNA: TGTGCCAGCAGCCTGGACAGGTCGGAGACCCAGTACTTC. Translated, it gives CASSLDRSETQYF. This rearrangement joins TRBV5-6 to TRBJ2-5, with 7 positions matching TRBD1. After removal of 4 bases from V and 5 bases from J, the junction contained 5 bases not matched to a gene. Per germline, CDR1 SGHDT and CDR2 YYEEEE. CDR3 size: 13 residues. The whole variable domain, remainder taken from reference TRBV5-6 and TRBJ2-5, is DAGVTQSPTHLIKTRGQQVTLRCSPKSGHDTVSWYQQALGQGPQFIFQYYEEEERQRGNFPDRFSGHQFPNYSSELNVNALLLGDSALYLCASSLDRSETQYFGPGTRLLVL.

CDR3 residues: CASSHQTAYEQYF. The CDR3, as DNA: TGTGCCAGCAGCCACCAGACAGCCTACGAGCAGTACTTC. V usage is TRBV3-1 (or the pseudogene TRBV3-2) and J usage is TRBJ2-7; D is perhaps TRBD1 (5 bases). The CDR3 is 13 residues long. The V gene's germline CDR1 is LGHDT and CDR2 YNNKEL (reference sequence). V was shortened by 3 bases and J by 2 bases, with 8 bases between the two germline ends.

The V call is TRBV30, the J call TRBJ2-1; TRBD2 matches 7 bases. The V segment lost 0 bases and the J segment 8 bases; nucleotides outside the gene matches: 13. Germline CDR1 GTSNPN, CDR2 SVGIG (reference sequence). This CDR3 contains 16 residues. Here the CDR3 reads CAWSVRFRRGGDEQFF. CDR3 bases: TGTGCCTGGAGTGTACGATTTAGGCGGGGAGGGGATGAGCAGTTCTTC.

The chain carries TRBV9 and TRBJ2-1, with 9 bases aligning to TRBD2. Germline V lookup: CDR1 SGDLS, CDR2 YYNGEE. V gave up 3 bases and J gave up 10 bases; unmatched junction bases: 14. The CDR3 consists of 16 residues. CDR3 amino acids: CASSGEIAGAHGEQFF. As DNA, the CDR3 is TGTGCCAGCAGCGGAGAGATAGCGGGGGCCCACGGAGAGCAGTTCTTC.

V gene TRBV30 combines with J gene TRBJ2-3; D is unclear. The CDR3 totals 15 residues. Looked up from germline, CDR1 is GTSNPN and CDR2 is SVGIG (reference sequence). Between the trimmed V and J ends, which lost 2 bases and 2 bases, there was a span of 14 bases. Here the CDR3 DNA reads TGTGCCTGGAGTCCAGTTTTTGACACCACAGATACGCAGTATTTT. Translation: CAWSPVFDTTDTQYF.

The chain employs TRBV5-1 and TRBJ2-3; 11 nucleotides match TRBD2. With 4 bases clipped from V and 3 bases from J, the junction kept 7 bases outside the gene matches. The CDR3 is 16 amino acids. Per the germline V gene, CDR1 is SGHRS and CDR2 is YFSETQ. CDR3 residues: CASSVRLAGKTDTQYF. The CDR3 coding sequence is TGCGCCAGCAGCGTACGACTAGCGGGGAAAACAGATACGCAGTATTTT.

The chain's CDR3 is CASSLSGGPGDTQYF. The CDR3 nucleotides are TGTGCCAGCAGCCTTAGCGGGGGACCAGGGGATACGCAGTATTTT. The V and J genes are TRBV11-2 and TRBJ2-3; 9 bases agree with TRBD2. This CDR3 region has 15 residues. The germline V gene has CDR1 SGHAT and CDR2 FQNNGV. The J segment lost 6 bases and the V segment lost 5 bases, leaving 9 bases of the junction unmatched. Full variable domain (outside the CDR3, taken from reference TRBV11-2 and TRBJ2-3): EAGVAQSPRYKIIEKRQSVAFWCNPISGHATLYWYQQILGQGPKLLIQFQNNGVVDDSQLPKDRFSAERLKGVDSTLKIQPAKLEDSAVYLCASSLSGGPGDTQYFGPGTRLTVL.

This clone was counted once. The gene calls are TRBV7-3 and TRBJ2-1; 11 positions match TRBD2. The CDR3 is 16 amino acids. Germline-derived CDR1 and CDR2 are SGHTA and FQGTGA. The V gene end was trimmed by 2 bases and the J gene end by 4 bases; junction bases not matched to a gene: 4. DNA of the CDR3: TGTGCCAGCAGCTTATCCCCTAGCGGGGGGTACAATGAGCAGTTCTTC. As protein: CASSLSPSGGYNEQFF.

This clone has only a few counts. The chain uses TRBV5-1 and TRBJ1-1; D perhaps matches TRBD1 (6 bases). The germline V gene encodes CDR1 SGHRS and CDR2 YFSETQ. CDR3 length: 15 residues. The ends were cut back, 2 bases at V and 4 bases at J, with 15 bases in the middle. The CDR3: CASSLQGARGTEAFF. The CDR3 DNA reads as TGCGCCAGCAGCTTACAGGGAGCTCGTGGCACTGAAGCTTTCTTT.

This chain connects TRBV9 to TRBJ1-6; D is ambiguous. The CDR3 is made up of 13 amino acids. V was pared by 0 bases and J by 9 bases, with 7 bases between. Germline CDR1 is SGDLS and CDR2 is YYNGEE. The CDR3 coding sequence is TGTGCCAGCAGCGTAGGCAGTATTTCACCCCTCCACTTT. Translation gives CASSVGSISPLHF.

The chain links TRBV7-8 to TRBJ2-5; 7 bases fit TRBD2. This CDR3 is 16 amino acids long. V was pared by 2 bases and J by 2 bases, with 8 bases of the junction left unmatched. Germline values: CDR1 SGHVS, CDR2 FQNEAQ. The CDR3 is CASSLISRGGQETQYF. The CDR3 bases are TGTGCCAGCAGCTTAATCTCGCGCGGGGGACAAGAGACCCAGTACTTC.

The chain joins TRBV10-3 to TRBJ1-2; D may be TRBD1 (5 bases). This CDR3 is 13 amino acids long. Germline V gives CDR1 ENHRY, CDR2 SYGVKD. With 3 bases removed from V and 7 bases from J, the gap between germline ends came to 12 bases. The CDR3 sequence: CAISDRDLFGYTF. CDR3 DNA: TGTGCCATCAGTGACAGGGATTTGTTTGGCTACACCTTC.

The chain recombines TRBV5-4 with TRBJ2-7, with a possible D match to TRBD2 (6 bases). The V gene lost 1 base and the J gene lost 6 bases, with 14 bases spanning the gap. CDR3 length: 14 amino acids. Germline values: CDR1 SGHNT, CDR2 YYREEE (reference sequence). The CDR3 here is CASSLRGMGSEQYF. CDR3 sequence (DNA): TGTGCCAGCAGCTTGCGGGGGATGGGATCCGAGCAGTACTTC. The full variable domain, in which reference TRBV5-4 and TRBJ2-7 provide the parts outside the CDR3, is ETGVTQSPTHLIKTRGQQVTLRCSSQSGHNTVSWYQQALGQGPQFIFQYYREEENGRGNFPPRFSGLQFPNYSSELNVNALELDDSALYLCASSLRGMGSEQYFGPGTRLTVT.

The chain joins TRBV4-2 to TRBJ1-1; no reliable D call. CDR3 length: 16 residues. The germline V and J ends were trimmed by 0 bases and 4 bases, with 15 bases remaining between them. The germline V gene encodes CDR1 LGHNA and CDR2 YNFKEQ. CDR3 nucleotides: TGTGCCAGCAGCCAAGATCTCGGAAGGCGGAGCACTGAAGCTTTCTTT. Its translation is CASSQDLGRRSTEAFF.

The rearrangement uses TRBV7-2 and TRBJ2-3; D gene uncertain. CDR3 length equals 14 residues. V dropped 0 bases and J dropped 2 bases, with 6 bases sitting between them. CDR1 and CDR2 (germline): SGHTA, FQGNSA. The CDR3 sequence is CASSLAVYTDTQYF. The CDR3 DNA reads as TGTGCCAGCAGCTTAGCAGTCTACACAGATACGCAGTATTTT.

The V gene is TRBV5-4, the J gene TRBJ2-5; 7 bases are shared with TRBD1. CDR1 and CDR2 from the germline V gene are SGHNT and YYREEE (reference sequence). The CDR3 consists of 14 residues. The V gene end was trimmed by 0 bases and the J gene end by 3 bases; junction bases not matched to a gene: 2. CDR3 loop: CASSLGGQKETQYF. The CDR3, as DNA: TGTGCCAGCAGCTTGGGGGGACAGAAAGAGACCCAGTACTTC.

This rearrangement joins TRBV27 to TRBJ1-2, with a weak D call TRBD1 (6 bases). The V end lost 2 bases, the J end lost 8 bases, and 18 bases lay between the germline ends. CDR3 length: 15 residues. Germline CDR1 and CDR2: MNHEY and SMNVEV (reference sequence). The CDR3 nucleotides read TGTGCCAGCAGTTTAATGGGGGGGGACAAGAAAGGCTACACCTTC. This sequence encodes CASSLMGGDKKGYTF.

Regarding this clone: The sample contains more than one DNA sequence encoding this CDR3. CDR3 sequence reads: CASSKGLDTDTQYF. CDR3 sequence (DNA): TGCGCCAGCAGCAAGGGGTTAGACACAGATACGCAGTATTTT. V gene TRBV5-1 combines with J gene TRBJ2-3; TRBD1 is a possible D gene (5 bases). Germline V gene data show CDR1 as SGHRS and CDR2 as YFSETQ. This CDR3 has 14 amino acids. Trimming left V 4 bases short and J 2 bases short, with 11 bases between. Supplemented by reference TRBV5-1 and TRBJ2-3, the full variable domain reads KAGVTQTPRYLIKTRGQQVTLSCSPISGHRSVSWYQQTPGQGLQFLFEYFSETQRNKGNFPGRFSGRQFSNSRSEMNVSTLELGDSALYLCASSKGLDTDTQYFGPGTRLTVL.

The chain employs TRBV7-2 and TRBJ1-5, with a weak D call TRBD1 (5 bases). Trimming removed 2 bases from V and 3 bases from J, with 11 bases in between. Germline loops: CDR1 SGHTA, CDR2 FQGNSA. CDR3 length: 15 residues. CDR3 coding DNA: TGTGCCAGCAGCTTAACGGGGGTGCCCAATCAGCCCCAGCATTTT. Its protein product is CASSLTGVPNQPQHF. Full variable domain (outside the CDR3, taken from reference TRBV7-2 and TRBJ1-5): GAGVSQSPSNKVTEKGKDVELRCDPISGHTALYWYRQSLGQGLEFLIYFQGNSAPDKSGLPSDRFSAERTGGSVSTLTIQRTQQEDSAVYLCASSLTGVPNQPQHFGDGTRLSIL.

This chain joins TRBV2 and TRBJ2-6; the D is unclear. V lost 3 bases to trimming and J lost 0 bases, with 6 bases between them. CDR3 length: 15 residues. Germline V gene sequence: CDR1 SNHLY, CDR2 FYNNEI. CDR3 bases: TGTGCCAGCAGTGACTTCTCCTCTGGGGCCAACGTCCTGACTTTC. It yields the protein CASSDFSSGANVLTF.

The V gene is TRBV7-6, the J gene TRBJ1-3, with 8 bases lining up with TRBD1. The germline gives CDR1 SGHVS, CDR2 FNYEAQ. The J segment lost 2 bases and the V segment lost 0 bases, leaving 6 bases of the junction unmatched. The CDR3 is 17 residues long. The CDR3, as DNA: TGTGCCAGCAGCTTAGCTCAGCAGGGGGCGACTGGAAACACCATATATTTT. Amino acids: CASSLAQQGATGNTIYF.